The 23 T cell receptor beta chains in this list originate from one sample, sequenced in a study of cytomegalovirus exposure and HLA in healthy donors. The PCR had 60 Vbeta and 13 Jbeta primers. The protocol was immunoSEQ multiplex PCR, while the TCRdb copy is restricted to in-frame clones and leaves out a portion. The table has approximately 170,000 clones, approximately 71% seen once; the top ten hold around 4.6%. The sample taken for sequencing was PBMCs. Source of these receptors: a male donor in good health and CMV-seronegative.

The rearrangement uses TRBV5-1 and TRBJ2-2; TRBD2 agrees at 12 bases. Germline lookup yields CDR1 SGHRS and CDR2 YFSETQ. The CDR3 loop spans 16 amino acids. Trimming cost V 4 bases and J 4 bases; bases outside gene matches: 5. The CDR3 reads CASSRTSGVSTGELFF. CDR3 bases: TGCGCCAGCAGCCGGACTAGCGGGGTGAGCACCGGGGAGCTGTTTTTT.

In nucleotides, the CDR3 is TGTGCCAGTAGTATTACAGGGCTCTCCCAGCCCCAGCATTTT. Protein sequence: CASSITGLSQPQHF. The chain recombines TRBV19 with TRBJ1-5, with a possible D match to TRBD1 (6 bases). Germline loops: CDR1 LNHDA, CDR2 SQIVND (reference sequence). Trimming pared 3 bases from V and 7 bases from J, leaving 13 bases between. The CDR3 sequence is 14 residues long.

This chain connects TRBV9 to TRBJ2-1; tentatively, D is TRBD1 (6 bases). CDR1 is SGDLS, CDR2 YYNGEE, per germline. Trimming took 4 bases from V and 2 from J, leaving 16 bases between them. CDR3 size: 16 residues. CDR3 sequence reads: CASSPPGAGTYNEQFF. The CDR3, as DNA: TGTGCCAGCAGCCCCCCAGGGGCGGGTACCTACAATGAGCAGTTCTTC.

CDR3 in amino acids: CASSLTSGFLEQYF. CDR3 DNA sequence: TGTGCCAGCAGTCTTACTAGCGGTTTTCTCGAGCAGTACTTC. V is TRBV27 and J is TRBJ2-7; 8 bases map to TRBD2. With 5 bases clipped from V and 6 bases from J, the junction kept 9 bases outside the gene matches. Per germline, CDR1 MNHEY and CDR2 SMNVEV (reference sequence). The CDR3 is 14 amino acids.

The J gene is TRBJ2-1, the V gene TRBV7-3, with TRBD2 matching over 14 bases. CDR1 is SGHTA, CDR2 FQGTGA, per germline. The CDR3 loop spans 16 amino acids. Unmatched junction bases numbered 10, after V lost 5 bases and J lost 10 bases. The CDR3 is CASSPTSGRAIGEQFF. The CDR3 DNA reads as TGTGCCAGCAGCCCGACTAGCGGGAGGGCCATTGGAGAGCAGTTCTTC.

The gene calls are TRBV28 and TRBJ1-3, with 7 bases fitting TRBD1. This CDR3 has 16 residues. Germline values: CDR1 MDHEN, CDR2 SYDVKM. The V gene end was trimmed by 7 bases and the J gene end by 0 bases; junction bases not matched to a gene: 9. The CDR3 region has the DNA TGTGCCAGCAAGGACAGGCAAGGGGACTCTGGAAACACCATATATTTT. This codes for CASKDRQGDSGNTIYF.

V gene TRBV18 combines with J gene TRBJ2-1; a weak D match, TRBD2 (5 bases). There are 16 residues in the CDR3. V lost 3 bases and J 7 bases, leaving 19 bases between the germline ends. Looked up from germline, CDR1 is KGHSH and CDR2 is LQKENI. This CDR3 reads CASSPGSGGTWNEQFF. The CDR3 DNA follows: TGTGCCAGCTCACCGGGGAGCGGAGGAACGTGGAATGAGCAGTTCTTC.

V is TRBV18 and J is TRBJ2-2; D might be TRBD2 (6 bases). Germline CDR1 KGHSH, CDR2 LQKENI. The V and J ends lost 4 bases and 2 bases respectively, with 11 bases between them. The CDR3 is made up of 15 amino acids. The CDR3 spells CASSQAGTNTGELFF. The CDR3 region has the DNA TGTGCCAGCTCACAAGCCGGGACTAACACCGGGGAGCTGTTTTTT.

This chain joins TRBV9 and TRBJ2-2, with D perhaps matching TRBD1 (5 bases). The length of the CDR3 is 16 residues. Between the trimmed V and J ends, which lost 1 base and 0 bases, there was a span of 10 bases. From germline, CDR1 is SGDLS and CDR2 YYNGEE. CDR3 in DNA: TGTGCCAGCAGCGTATTAGGACAAACGAACACCGGGGAGCTGTTTTTT. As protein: CASSVLGQTNTGELFF. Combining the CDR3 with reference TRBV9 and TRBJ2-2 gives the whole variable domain DSGVTQTPKHLITATGQRVTLRCSPRSGDLSVYWYQQSLDQGLQFLIQYYNGEERAKGNILERFSAQQFPDLHSELNLSSLELGDSALYFCASSVLGQTNTGELFFGEGSRLTVL.

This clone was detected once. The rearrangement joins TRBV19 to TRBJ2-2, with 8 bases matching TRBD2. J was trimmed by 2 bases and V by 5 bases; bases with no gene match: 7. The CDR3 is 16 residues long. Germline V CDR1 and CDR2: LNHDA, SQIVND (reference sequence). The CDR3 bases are TGTGCCAGTAGTCCTGGACGGGGGGGCAACACCGGGGAGCTGTTTTTT. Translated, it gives CASSPGRGGNTGELFF.

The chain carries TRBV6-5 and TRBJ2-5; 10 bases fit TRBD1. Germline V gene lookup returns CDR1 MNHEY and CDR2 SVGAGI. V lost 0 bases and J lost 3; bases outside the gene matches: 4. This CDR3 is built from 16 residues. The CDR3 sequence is CASSYSVGTGEETQYF. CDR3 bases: TGTGCCAGCAGTTACTCGGTCGGGACAGGGGAAGAGACCCAGTACTTC.

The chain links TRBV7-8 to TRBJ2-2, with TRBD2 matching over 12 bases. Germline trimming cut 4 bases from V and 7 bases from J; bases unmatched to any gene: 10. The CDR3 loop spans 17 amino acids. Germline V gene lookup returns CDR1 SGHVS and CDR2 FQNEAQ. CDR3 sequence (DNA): TGTGCCAGCAGCTCGGTCCCTAGCGGGGGGGGCGGCGGGGAGCTGTTTTTT. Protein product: CASSSVPSGGGGGELFF.

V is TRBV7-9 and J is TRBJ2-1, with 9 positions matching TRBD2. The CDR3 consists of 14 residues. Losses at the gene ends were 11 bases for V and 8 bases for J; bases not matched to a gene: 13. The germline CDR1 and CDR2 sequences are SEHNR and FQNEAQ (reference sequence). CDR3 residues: CALGGGRAVDEQFF. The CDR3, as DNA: TGTGCCCTCGGCGGCGGGAGGGCCGTAGATGAGCAGTTCTTC. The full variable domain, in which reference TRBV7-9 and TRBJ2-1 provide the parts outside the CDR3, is DTGVSQNPRHKITKRGQNVTFRCDPISEHNRLYWYRQTLGQGPEFLTYFQNEAQLEKSRLLSDRFSAERPKGSFSTLEIQRTEQGDSAMYLCALGGGRAVDEQFFGPGTRLTVL.

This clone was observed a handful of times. Here the CDR3 reads CASSESNRAGGELFF. CDR3 coding DNA: TGTGCCAGCAGTGAAAGTAACAGGGCCGGCGGGGAGCTGTTTTTT. The rearrangement uses TRBV11-3 and TRBJ2-2; tentative D call: TRBD1 (6 bases). The V and J ends lost 6 bases and 7 bases respectively, with 18 bases between them. Germline assignment: CDR1 SGHNT and CDR2 YENEEA. The CDR3 runs 15 residues.

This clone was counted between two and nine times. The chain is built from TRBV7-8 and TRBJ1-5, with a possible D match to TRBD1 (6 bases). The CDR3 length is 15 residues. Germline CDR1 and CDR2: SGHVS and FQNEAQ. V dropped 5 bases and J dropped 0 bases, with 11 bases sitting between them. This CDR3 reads CASSKSGDSNQPQHF. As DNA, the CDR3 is TGTGCCAGCAGCAAATCAGGGGATAGCAATCAGCCCCAGCATTTT.

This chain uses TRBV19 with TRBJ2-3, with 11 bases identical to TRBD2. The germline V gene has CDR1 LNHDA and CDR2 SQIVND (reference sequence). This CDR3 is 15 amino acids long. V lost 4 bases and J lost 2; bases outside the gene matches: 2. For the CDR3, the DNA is TGTGCCAGTAGTAGACTAGCGGGGAACACAGATACGCAGTATTTT. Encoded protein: CASSRLAGNTDTQYF.

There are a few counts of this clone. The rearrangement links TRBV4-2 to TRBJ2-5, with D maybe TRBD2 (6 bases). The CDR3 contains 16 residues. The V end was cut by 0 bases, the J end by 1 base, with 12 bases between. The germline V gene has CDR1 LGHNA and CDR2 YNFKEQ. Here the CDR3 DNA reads TGTGCCAGCAGCCAAGAGGGGCGGGGAACCCAAGAGACCCAGTACTTC. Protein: CASSQEGRGTQETQYF.

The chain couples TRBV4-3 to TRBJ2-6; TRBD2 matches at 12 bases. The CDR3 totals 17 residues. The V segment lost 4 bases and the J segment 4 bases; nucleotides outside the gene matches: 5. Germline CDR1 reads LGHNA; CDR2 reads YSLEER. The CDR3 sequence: CASSPRTSGTGANVLTF. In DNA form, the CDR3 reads TGCGCCAGCAGCCCGAGGACTAGCGGGACAGGGGCCAACGTCCTGACTTTC.

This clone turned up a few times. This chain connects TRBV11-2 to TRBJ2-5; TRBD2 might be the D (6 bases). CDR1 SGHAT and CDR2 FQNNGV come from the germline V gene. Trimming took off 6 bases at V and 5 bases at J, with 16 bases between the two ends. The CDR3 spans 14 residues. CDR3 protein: CASSPSGGTETQYF. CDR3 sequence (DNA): TGTGCCAGCAGTCCCAGTGGCGGGACGGAGACCCAGTACTTC.

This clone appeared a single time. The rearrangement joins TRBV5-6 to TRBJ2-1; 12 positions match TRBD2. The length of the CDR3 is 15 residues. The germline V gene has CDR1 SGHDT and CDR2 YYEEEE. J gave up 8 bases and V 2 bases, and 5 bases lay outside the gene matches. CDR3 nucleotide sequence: TGTGCCAGCAGCTTAGGGACTAGCGGGTTCTATGAGCAGTTCTTC. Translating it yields CASSLGTSGFYEQFF.

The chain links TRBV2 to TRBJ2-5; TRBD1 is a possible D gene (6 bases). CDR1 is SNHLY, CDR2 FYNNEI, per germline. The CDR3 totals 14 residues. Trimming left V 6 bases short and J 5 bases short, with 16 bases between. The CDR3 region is CASRQGQNVETQYF. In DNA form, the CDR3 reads TGTGCCAGCAGACAGGGCCAGAATGTCGAGACCCAGTACTTC.

CDR3 coding DNA: TGTGCCAGCACCCGAGCGGGGGGCAACTACAATGAGCAGTTCTTC. This codes for CASTRAGGNYNEQFF. The gene calls are TRBV25-1 and TRBJ2-1; TRBD2 agrees at 9 bases. V gave up 7 bases and J gave up 3 bases; unmatched junction bases: 7. Germline CDR1 reads MGHDK; CDR2 reads SYGVNS. The CDR3 has 15 amino acids.

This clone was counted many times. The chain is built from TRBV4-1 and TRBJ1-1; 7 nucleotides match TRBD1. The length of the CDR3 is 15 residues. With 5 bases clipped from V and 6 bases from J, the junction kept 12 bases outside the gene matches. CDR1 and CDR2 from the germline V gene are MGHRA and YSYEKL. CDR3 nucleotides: TGCGCCAGCAGCGGATCGACAGGGAGTTTGGCTGAAGCTTTCTTT. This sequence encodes CASSGSTGSLAEAFF.